This record looks at one TCR beta chain sequence and its context. This entry belongs to a study of CD4 T cells in relation to SARS-CoV-2 and coronaviruses. Assay used: immunoSEQ multiplex PCR; TCRdb lists only in-frame clones, some missing. Of about 55,000 clones in the sample, 86% were seen once. The unexposed donors gave CD4+ T cells in about 2011-2019, prior to COVID-19. Cryopreserved PBMCs were CD4-enriched, then split into naive and memory cells. CDR1 and CDR2 from the germline V gene are SGHAT and FQNNGV. The CDR3 runs to 16 residues. V lost 5 bases and J lost 2; bases outside the gene matches: 11.

The TCR was taken from a human donor in good health. The sequencing sample was made of memory CD4+ T cells from PBMCs. V is TRBV11-2 and J is TRBJ2-7; 8 positions match TRBD2. The CDR3 loop is CASSSGRGGPPYEQYF. CDR3 DNA sequence: TGTGCCAGCAGCAGTGGCCGGGGGGGCCCACCCTACGAGCAGTACTTC.